Below, 23 T cell receptor beta chains from the same sample are listed, as sequenced in a study of blood T cell repertoires in COVID-19. Only in-frame clones appear in the TCRdb table, and some are missing; sequencing was by immunoSEQ multiplex PCR. This sample yields 200,000 to 300,000 clones, of which about 87% are seen a single time; 2% to 2.5% belongs to the top ten. Source material: PBMCs or T cells enriched from blood (not recorded which). The receptors come from a woman in her thirties or forties with acute COVID-19.

The chain recombines TRBV10-3 with TRBJ1-1, with D possibly being TRBD1 (6 bases). V was trimmed by 2 bases and J by 1 base, leaving 14 bases between them. The CDR3 runs to 16 residues. Per germline, CDR1 ENHRY and CDR2 SYGVKD. The CDR3: CAISERRGGENTEAFF. The CDR3 DNA follows: TGTGCCATCAGTGAGAGGAGAGGGGGAGAGAACACTGAAGCTTTCTTT.

The J gene is TRBJ2-3, the V gene TRBV7-2, with a weak D call TRBD2 (5 bases). This CDR3 comprises 16 residues. Germline V gene data show CDR1 as SGHTA and CDR2 as FQGNSA. Trimming left V 1 base short and J 3 bases short, with 14 bases between. CDR3 coding DNA: TGTGCCAGCAGCTTAGGCGGAGGTCACGCAACAGATACGCAGTATTTT. Amino acids: CASSLGGGHATDTQYF.

The V call is TRBV30, the J call TRBJ1-6; the match to TRBD1 covers 7 bases. The CDR3 contains 19 residues. CDR1 and CDR2 from the germline V gene are GTSNPN and SVGIG (reference sequence). V gave up 4 bases and J gave up 8 bases; unmatched junction bases: 23. CDR3 sequence reads: CAWNRGSRVPPATDSPLHF. CDR3 nucleotides: TGTGCCTGGAACAGGGGAAGCAGGGTCCCCCCTGCTACGGATTCACCCCTCCACTTT.

The rearrangement joins TRBV6-5 to TRBJ2-7; the D gene is possibly TRBD2 (6 bases). V lost 6 bases, J lost 0 bases, and 15 bases lay in between. This CDR3 has 15 amino acids. The V gene's germline CDR1 is MNHEY and CDR2 SVGAGI. The CDR3 is CASSSGLANSYEQYV. The CDR3 DNA reads TGTGCCAGCAGCTCGGGGCTAGCGAACTCCTACGAGCAGTACGTC.

The chain links TRBV19 to TRBJ2-5; maybe TRBD1 (6 bases). Trimming stripped 5 bases from V and 4 bases from J, with 11 bases between. The germline CDR1 and CDR2 sequences are LNHDA and SQIVND (reference sequence). The CDR3 length is 13 residues. The CDR3, as DNA: TGTGCCAGTAGTGTGGACAGCGGAGAGACCCAGTACTTC. Translated: CASSVDSGETQYF.

The genes are TRBV7-8 and TRBJ2-1, with 7 bases lining up with TRBD1. The junction had 12 bases not matched to a gene; V was cut back by 1 base and J by 12 bases. Germline V gene sequence: CDR1 SGHVS, CDR2 FQNEAQ. The CDR3 has 15 residues. The CDR3 reads CASSLGTGAGMGQFF. The DNA of the CDR3 is TGTGCCAGCAGCTTAGGTACAGGGGCCGGTATGGGGCAGTTCTTC.

The chain joins TRBV2 to TRBJ2-5, with a possible D match to TRBD2 (5 bases). Germline V lookup: CDR1 SNHLY, CDR2 FYNNEI. Deletions cut 0 bases from V and 7 bases from J, with 9 bases between. The CDR3 is 13 amino acids. The CDR3 DNA sequence: TGTGCCAGCAGTGAAGCCACCCGGGGGACCCAGTACTTC. Protein sequence: CASSEATRGTQYF.

The chain uses TRBV4-3 and TRBJ2-1; D remains ambiguous. Germline-derived CDR1 and CDR2 are LGHNA and YSLEER. Trimming left V 0 bases short and J 7 bases short, with 10 bases between. The CDR3 is made up of 14 amino acids. CDR3 sequence: CASSQDELSNEQFF. In DNA, the CDR3 is TGCGCCAGCAGCCAAGATGAGCTGAGTAATGAGCAGTTCTTC.

V usage is TRBV6-5 and J usage is TRBJ2-1; a weak D match, TRBD2 (6 bases). The CDR3 loop spans 15 amino acids. Germline loops: CDR1 MNHEY, CDR2 SVGAGI. V gave up 11 bases and J gave up 0 bases, with 17 bases separating them. In DNA, the CDR3 is TGTGCCGCCCGTGGCGGGGCCAGCTCCTACAATGAGCAGTTCTTC. Protein sequence: CAARGGASSYNEQFF.

The chain has TRBV6-5 and TRBJ1-2; 7 bases line up with TRBD1. From germline, CDR1 is MNHEY and CDR2 SVGAGI. This CDR3 comprises 16 residues. The J segment lost 6 bases and the V segment lost 2 bases, leaving 12 bases of the junction unmatched. The CDR3 DNA reads TGTGCCAGCAGTTACGGAGTAGGGGGCGTGAGGGATGGCTACACCTTC. Its translation is CASSYGVGGVRDGYTF.

V usage is TRBV9 and J usage is TRBJ2-2, with 8 bases that match TRBD2. The germline V gene has CDR1 SGDLS and CDR2 YYNGEE. Trimming removed 6 bases from V and 4 bases from J; junction bases left unmatched: 8. This CDR3 has 15 residues. CDR3 coding DNA: TGTGCCAGCACCCCCCTCCTAGCGGGCACCGGGGAGCTGTTTTTT. This codes for CASTPLLAGTGELFF. Full variable domain (remainder filled in from reference TRBV9 and TRBJ2-2): DSGVTQTPKHLITATGQRVTLRCSPRSGDLSVYWYQQSLDQGLQFLIQYYNGEERAKGNILERFSAQQFPDLHSELNLSSLELGDSALYFCASTPLLAGTGELFFGEGSRLTVL.

This chain links TRBV3-1 (or the pseudogene TRBV3-2) with TRBJ1-6, with 7 positions matching TRBD1. This CDR3 comprises 14 residues. J was trimmed by 10 bases and V by 4 bases; bases with no gene match: 7. The germline V gene has CDR1 LGHDT and CDR2 YNNKEL (reference sequence). The CDR3 nucleotides read TGTGCCAGCAGCCTCGGGAGGGGGCTCTCACCCCTCCACTTT. Its protein product is CASSLGRGLSPLHF.

This rearrangement joins TRBV27 to TRBJ2-1; D is unclear. V was pared by 7 bases and J by 3 bases, with 4 bases between. In germline, CDR1 is MNHEY, CDR2 SMNVEV (reference sequence). The CDR3 extends over 11 amino acids. CDR3 residues: CASTNYNEQFF. CDR3 DNA: TGTGCCAGCACCAACTACAATGAGCAGTTCTTC.

The V and J genes are TRBV19 and TRBJ1-6; D unclear. Germline V gives CDR1 LNHDA, CDR2 SQIVND (reference sequence). The CDR3 is 12 residues long. Trimming took off 10 bases at V and 7 bases at J, with 11 bases between the two ends. The CDR3 here is CATRRENSPLHF. CDR3 coding DNA: TGTGCCACCAGACGGGAGAATTCACCCCTCCACTTT.

V and J are TRBV21-1 and TRBJ2-7; the DNA was not compared with TRBD1, the D call given in the table. TRBV21-1 is described as a pseudogene. This CDR3 is built from 15 residues. CDR3 DNA sequence: TGTGCCAGCAGCCCCCAGGGACAGGCCTTCTACGAGCAGTACGTC. Protein product: CASSPQGQAFYEQYV.

V and J are TRBV11-2 and TRBJ2-7; TRBD1 agrees at 8 bases. J gave up 3 bases and V 3 bases, and 10 bases lay outside the gene matches. The germline CDR1 and CDR2 sequences are SGHAT and FQNNGV. This CDR3 is built from 16 residues. The CDR3 bases are TGTGCCAGCAGCTTTAACAACGACAGGGGTAACTACGAGCAGTACGTC. The encoded protein is CASSFNNDRGNYEQYV.

This clone was seen a single time. The rearrangement uses TRBV4-2 and TRBJ1-3; no definite D call. Trimming stripped 0 bases from V and 2 bases from J, with 8 bases between. Germline V gives CDR1 LGHNA, CDR2 YNFKEQ. This CDR3 has 15 residues. This chain's CDR3 is CASSQEAVPGNTIYF. CDR3 nucleotide sequence: TGTGCCAGCAGCCAAGAGGCTGTTCCTGGAAACACCATATATTTT.

The gene calls are TRBV6-5 and TRBJ2-2; 7 bases agree with TRBD1. The junction had 5 bases not matched to a gene; V was cut back by 8 bases and J by 5 bases. Looked up from germline, CDR1 is MNHEY and CDR2 is SVGAGI. The CDR3 loop spans 13 amino acids. CDR3 sequence: CASRDRGTGELFF. As DNA, the CDR3 is TGTGCCAGCCGGGACAGAGGGACCGGGGAGCTGTTTTTT.

The chain is built from TRBV5-1 and TRBJ1-3, with unresolved D. Trimming took 4 bases from V and 3 from J, leaving 11 bases between them. Germline CDR1 is SGHRS and CDR2 is YFSETQ. The CDR3 loop spans 14 amino acids. This chain's CDR3 is CASSTDIGGNTIYF. In DNA, the CDR3 is TGCGCCAGCAGCACAGACATCGGTGGAAACACCATATATTTT.

This rearrangement joins TRBV11-3 to TRBJ2-7; 13 bases are a match to TRBD2. CDR1 is SGHNT and CDR2 is YENEEA in the germline V gene. Trimming at V came to 8 bases and at J to 11 bases, leaving 9 bases not matched to a gene. This CDR3 comprises 13 residues. The CDR3 loop reads CASRRLAGGWEYV. In DNA form, the CDR3 reads TGTGCCAGCCGCAGACTAGCGGGAGGTTGGGAGTACGTC.

The genes are TRBV10-3 and TRBJ2-3; 10 bases match TRBD1. From germline, CDR1 is ENHRY and CDR2 SYGVKD. Trimming cost V 7 bases and J 7 bases; bases outside gene matches: 11. This CDR3 has 15 residues. In DNA form, the CDR3 reads TGTGCCATCACCGGACCGGGACAGGGGTTGAATACGCAGTATTTT. Translated, it gives CAITGPGQGLNTQYF.

CDR3 in amino acids: CASSQQGAQGEKLFF. The CDR3 bases are TGCGCCAGCAGCCAACAGGGGGCGCAGGGTGAAAAACTGTTTTTT. This chain uses TRBV4-1 with TRBJ1-4, with 8 bases that match TRBD1. Per germline, CDR1 MGHRA and CDR2 YSYEKL. This CDR3 contains 15 residues. Trimming at V came to 2 bases and at J to 7 bases, leaving 6 bases not matched to a gene.

The rearrangement uses TRBV5-6 and TRBJ2-7; TRBD1 agrees at 8 bases. The CDR3 has 16 residues. V shed 2 bases and J 5 bases; nucleotides not matched to a gene: 12. CDR1 SGHDT and CDR2 YYEEEE come from the germline V gene. The CDR3 nucleotides read TGTGCCAGCAGCTTTGGGCCGGGGACAGGCGGACACGAGCAGTACGTC. Translation gives CASSFGPGTGGHEQYV.